This TCR beta chain was identified during a study of cytomegalovirus exposure and HLA in healthy donors. Broader study findings: In a later analysis, TCR beta V- and J-gene trimming was associated with a missense DCLRE1C variant.

PCR was performed using 60 Vbeta and 13 Jbeta primers. The authors' processing: Among the unique TCR beta chains that a later analysis counted, 80 million to 100 million in all, about 11 million were shared. Measured with immunoSEQ multiplex PCR; TCRdb has only the in-frame clones, and not every one. V, J and clone size reflect that table, while D and trimming were determined from the DNA. The table counts approximately 110,000 clones; 3.6% lies in the top ten. Per germline, CDR1 SQVTM and CDR2 ANQGSEA. This CDR3 has 13 amino acids. V was trimmed by 4 bases and J by 7 bases, leaving 16 bases between them. About this clone: Its specificity is unknown.

This chain uses TRBV29-1 with TRBJ2-5; D is perhaps TRBD2 (5 bases). The sequenced material came from PBMCs. The TCR sequence derives from a man between 18 and 29 years old in good health and CMV-seronegative. The CDR3 coding sequence is TGCAGCGTTGTTTCGCAACTAGAGGGGACCCAGTACTTC. This gives the protein CSVVSQLEGTQYF.